The clone carrying this T cell receptor (beta chain) has only a few counts. Its antigen is currently unknown. Genes and germline come from the mouse. The DNA ends 1 residue before the CDR3 does, and the rest of the CDR3 is filled in from the germline J gene. Germline CDR1 GFQATS, CDR2 STVNSAI. The length of the CDR3 is 15 residues. V dropped 0 bases and J dropped 4 bases, with 13 bases sitting between them. Time point given: mouse harvest day 7 after allogeneic transplant. The graft held 10^6 splenic CD5+ T cells and 10^7 T-cell-depleted bone marrow cells. Mice had MHC-mismatched B6 into BALB/c GVHD, sampled day 7 or 14. This specimen belongs to a study of tissue T cells after allogeneic stem cell transplantation. Findings of the study overall: In patients and mice, blood and spleen missed much of tissue repertoire. Anatomically similar tissues had similar TCR repertoires within each patient.

CDR3 sequences, V/J genes, frequencies and template counts came from survey-depth TCRbeta sequencing. The repertoire was sequenced with immunoSEQ multiplex PCR; TCRdb's copy has only in-frame clones and lacks some. In the table there are 2,500 to 3,500 clones, about three fifths of which are singletons. Sequences were obtained from gut tissue. The gene calls are TRBV20 and TRBJ2-1, with a possible D match to TRBD1 (6 bases). This TCR was sampled from a female BALB/c mouse given C57BL/6 T cells with graft-versus-host disease after an allogeneic hematopoietic cell transplant. CDR3 protein: CGARDPRRGYAEQFF. CDR3 DNA (partial): TGTGGTGCTAGGGATCCTCGCAGGGGTTATGCTGAGCAGTTC.